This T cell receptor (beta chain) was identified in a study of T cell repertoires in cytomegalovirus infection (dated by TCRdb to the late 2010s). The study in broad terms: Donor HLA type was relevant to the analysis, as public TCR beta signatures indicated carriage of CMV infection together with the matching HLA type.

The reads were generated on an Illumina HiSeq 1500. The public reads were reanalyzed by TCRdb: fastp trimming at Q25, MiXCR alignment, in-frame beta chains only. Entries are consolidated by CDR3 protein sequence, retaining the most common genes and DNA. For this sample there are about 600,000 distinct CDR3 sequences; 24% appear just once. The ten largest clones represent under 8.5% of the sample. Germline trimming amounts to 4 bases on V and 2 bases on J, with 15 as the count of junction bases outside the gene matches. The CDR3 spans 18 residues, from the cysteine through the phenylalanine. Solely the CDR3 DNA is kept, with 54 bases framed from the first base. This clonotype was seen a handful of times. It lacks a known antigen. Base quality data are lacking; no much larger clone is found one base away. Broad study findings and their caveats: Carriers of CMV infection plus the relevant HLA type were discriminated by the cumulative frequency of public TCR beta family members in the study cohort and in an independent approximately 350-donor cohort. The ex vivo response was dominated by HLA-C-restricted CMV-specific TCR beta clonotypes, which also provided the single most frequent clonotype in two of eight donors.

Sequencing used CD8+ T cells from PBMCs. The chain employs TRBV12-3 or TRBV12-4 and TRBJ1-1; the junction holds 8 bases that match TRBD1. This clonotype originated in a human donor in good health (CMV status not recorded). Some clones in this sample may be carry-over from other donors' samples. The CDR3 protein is CASSSHLKTTGENTEAFF. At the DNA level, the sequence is TGTGCCAGCAGTTCTCACCTTAAAACGACAGGGGAAAACACTGAAGCTTTCTTT.